These T cell receptor beta chains were read from a single sample in a study of blood T cell repertoires in COVID-19. The protocol was immunoSEQ multiplex PCR, while the TCRdb copy is restricted to in-frame clones and leaves out a portion. The table shows about 300,000 clones, with over 75% occurring only once. Specimen: PBMCs or T cells enriched from blood (not recorded which). All receptors come from a young man who had recovered from COVID-19. Each CDR3 is given without its conserved first and last residue.

TRBV3-1/TRBV3-2	TRBJ2-3	ASSSGQGTTDTQY
TRBV4-1	TRBJ2-1	ASSHVTLNEQF
TRBV11-2	TRBJ2-4	ASSSGTSDIQY
TRBV18	TRBJ2-6	ASSGPKGGKASGANVLT
TRBV30	TRBJ1-2	AWSSIVGYT
TRBV27	TRBJ1-5	ATGGGQGYQPQH
TRBV6-1	TRBJ1-2	ASSEARVRGNYGYT
TRBV6-5	TRBJ2-7	ASSETGRAYEQY
TRBV6-2/TRBV6-3	TRBJ1-2	ASSSDRNYGYT
TRBV27	TRBJ1-2	ASSGLGGQINYGYT
TRBV2	TRBJ2-7	ASSEGPGLAGD
TRBV9	TRBJ1-4	ASSVGAYLGEKLF
TRBV28	TRBJ1-5	ASTPGQHHLLPQH
TRBV19	TRBJ1-3	ASSSQKGRGPGNTIY
TRBV4-1	TRBJ1-2	ASSQVVRRDPNYGYT